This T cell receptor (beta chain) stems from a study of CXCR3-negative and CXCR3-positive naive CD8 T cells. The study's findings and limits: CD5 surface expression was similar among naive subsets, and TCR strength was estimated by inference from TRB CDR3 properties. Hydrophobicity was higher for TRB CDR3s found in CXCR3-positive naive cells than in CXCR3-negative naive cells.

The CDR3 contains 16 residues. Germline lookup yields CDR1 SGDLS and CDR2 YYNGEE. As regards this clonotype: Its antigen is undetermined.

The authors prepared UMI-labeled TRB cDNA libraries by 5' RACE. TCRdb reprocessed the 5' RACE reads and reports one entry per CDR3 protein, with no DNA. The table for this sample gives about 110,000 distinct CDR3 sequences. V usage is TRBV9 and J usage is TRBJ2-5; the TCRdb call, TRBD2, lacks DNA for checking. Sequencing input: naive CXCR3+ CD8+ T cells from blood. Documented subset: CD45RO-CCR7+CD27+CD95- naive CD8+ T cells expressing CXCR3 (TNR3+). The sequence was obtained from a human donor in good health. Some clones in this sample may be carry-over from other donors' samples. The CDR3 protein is CASSGGLAGVPGTQYF. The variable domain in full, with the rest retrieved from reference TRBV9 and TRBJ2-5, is DSGVTQTPKHLITATGQRVTLRCSPRSGDLSVYWYQQSLDQGLQFLIQYYNGEERAKGNILERFSAQQFPDLHSELNLSSLELGDSALYFCASSGGLAGVPGTQYFGPGTRLLVL.